The entry that follows covers one T cell receptor (beta chain) sequence. This entry belongs to a study of blood T cell repertoires in COVID-19. As for the study in general: There were acute and convalescent COVID-19 samples, and they came from the United States, Italy and Spain. PBMCs, B-cell-depleted T cells, or T cells provided the cDNA or gDNA that made up the material.

Some clones are missing from TCRdb's copy, which holds only in-frame ones; the method was immunoSEQ multiplex PCR. The table has 40,000 or so clones, roughly 81% seen once. Material: peripheral blood. The clonotype comes from an older woman in a cohort sampled during active COVID-19.

The chain's CDR3 is CASSRGRPDYNEQFF. In DNA, the CDR3 is TGTGCCAGCAGTAGGGGGCGGCCTGACTACAATGAGCAGTTCTTC. This chain connects TRBV6-5 to TRBJ2-1; 7 nucleotides line up with TRBD1. This CDR3 region has 15 residues. The J segment lost 3 bases and the V segment lost 5 bases, leaving 7 bases of the junction unmatched. The germline V gene has CDR1 MNHEY and CDR2 SVGAGI.